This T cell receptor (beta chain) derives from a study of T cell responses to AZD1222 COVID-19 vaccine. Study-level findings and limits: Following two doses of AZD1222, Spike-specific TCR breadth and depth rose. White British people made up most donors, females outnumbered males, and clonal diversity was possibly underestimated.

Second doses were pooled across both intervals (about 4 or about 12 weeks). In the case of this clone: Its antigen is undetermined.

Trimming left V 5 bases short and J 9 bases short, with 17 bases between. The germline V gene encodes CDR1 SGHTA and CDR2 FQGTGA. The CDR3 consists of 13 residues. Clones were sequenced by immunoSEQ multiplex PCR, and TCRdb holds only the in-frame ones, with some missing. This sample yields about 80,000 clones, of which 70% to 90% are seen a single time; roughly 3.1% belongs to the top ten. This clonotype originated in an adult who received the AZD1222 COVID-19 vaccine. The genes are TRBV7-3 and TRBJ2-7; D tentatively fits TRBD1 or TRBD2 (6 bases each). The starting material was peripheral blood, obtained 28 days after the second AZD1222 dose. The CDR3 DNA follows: TGTGCCAGCAGCCCGGGGGCGGTAGGGGGGCAGTACTTC. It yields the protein CASSPGAVGGQYF.